The 2 T cell receptor beta chains presented below share a single source sample, sequenced in a study of T cell repertoires in cytomegalovirus infection. MiXCR, run by TCRdb on the reads, gives a single entry per CDR3 protein. The sample consists of under 350,000 distinct CDR3 sequences, 8% to 10% of them appearing once. The sample taken for sequencing was PBMCs. All receptors come from a human donor in good health (CMV status not recorded). Some clones in this sample may be carry-over from other donors' samples.

The rearrangement joins TRBV12-3 or TRBV12-4 to TRBJ2-1, with TRBD2 matching over 8 bases. V was pared by 5 bases and J by 2 bases, with 5 bases of the junction left unmatched. This CDR3 has 15 residues. CDR3 amino acids: CASSPGGGPYNEQFF. CDR3 coding DNA: TGTGCCAGCAGTCCCGGCGGGGGGCCCTACAATGAGCAGTTCTTC.

The V gene is TRBV6-1, the J gene TRBJ2-3; D remains ambiguous. Germline CDR1 and CDR2: MNHNS and SASEGT. V lost 8 bases and J 4 bases, leaving 7 bases between the germline ends. The CDR3 loop spans 11 amino acids. The CDR3 spells CASVVADTQYF. In DNA, the CDR3 is TGTGCCAGCGTCGTGGCAGATACGCAGTATTTT.